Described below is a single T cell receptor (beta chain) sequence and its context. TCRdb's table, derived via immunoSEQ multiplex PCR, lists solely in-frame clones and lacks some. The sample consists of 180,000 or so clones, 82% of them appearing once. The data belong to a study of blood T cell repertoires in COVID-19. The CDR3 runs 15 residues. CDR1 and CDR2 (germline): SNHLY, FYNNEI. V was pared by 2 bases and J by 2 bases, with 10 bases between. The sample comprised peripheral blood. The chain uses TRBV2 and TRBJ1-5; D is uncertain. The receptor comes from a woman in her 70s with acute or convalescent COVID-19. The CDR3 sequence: CASSETAGGNQPQHF. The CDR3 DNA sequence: TGTGCCAGCAGTGAAACGGCAGGTGGCAATCAGCCCCAGCATTTT.